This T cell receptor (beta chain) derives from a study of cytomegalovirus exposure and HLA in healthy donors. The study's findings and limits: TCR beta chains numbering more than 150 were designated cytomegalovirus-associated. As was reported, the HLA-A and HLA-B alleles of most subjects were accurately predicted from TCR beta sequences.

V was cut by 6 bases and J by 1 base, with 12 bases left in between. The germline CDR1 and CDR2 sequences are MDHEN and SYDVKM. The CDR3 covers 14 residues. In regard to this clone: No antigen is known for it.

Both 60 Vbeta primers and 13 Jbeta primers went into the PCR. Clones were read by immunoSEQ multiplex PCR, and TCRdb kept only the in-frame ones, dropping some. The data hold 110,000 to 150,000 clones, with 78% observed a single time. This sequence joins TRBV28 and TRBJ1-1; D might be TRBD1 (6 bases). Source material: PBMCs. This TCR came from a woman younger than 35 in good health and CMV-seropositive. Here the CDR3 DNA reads TGTGCCAGCAGGGTGACAGGCGAGAACACTGAAGCTTTCTTT. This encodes CASRVTGENTEAFF.